Listed below are T cell receptor beta chains from one sample, sequenced in a study of technical replicates of blood from several donors. Clones were sequenced by immunoSEQ multiplex PCR, and TCRdb holds only the in-frame ones, with some missing. The repertoire has over 70,000 clones, more than 90% of them found once; the top ten carry 4.5% to 5%. What was sequenced was PBMCs. Receptor source: a human donor in good health. Some clones in this sample may be carry-over from other donors' samples. Each CDR3 is given with its conserved first and last residue.

v_call: TRBV5-4; j_call: TRBJ2-5; cdr3_length: 15; cdr3_aa: CASSSKGAGEETQYF
v_call: TRBV18; j_call: TRBJ1-6; cdr3_length: 15; cdr3_aa: CASSTDSSYNSPLHF
v_call: TRBV2; j_call: TRBJ2-6; cdr3_length: 17; cdr3_aa: CASNARTGGSGANVLTF
v_call: TRBV6-5; j_call: TRBJ2-7; cdr3_length: 12; cdr3_aa: CASSSQGDEQYF
v_call: TRBV14; j_call: TRBJ2-5; cdr3_length: 16; cdr3_aa: CASSQPRLLIQETQYF
v_call: TRBV9; j_call: TRBJ2-2; cdr3_length: 17; cdr3_aa: CASSLHSGGANTGELFF
v_call: TRBV5-4; j_call: TRBJ1-1; cdr3_length: 14; cdr3_aa: CASSLGGLGTEAFF
v_call: TRBV6-5; j_call: TRBJ1-5; cdr3_length: 14; cdr3_aa: CASSYSTGFQPQHF
v_call: TRBV11-1; j_call: TRBJ2-7; cdr3_length: 15; cdr3_aa: CASSLGTSGSTRQYF
v_call: TRBV9; j_call: TRBJ2-5; cdr3_length: 16; cdr3_aa: CASSAGLAGRQETQYF
v_call: TRBV7-8; j_call: TRBJ2-7; cdr3_length: 11; cdr3_aa: CASSRSREQYF
v_call: TRBV14; j_call: TRBJ2-1; cdr3_length: 17; cdr3_aa: CASSQGMTESSYNEQFF
v_call: TRBV29-1; j_call: TRBJ2-5; cdr3_length: 12; cdr3_aa: CSVVSQGETQYF
v_call: TRBV30; j_call: TRBJ2-6; cdr3_length: 15; cdr3_aa: CAWSVQGSGVNVLTF
v_call: TRBV15; j_call: TRBJ2-1; cdr3_length: 16; cdr3_aa: CATSRDRRLSGNEQFF
v_call: TRBV4-3; j_call: TRBJ1-2; cdr3_length: 14; cdr3_aa: CASSQDRSTRGYTF
v_call: TRBV15; j_call: TRBJ2-1; cdr3_length: 16; cdr3_aa: CATSSSGGVADNEQFF
v_call: TRBV9; j_call: TRBJ2-5; cdr3_length: 14; cdr3_aa: CASSKSDFQETQYF
v_call: TRBV10-3; j_call: TRBJ1-6; cdr3_length: 14; cdr3_aa: CAISPGGGLSPLHF
v_call: TRBV11-2; j_call: TRBJ2-7; cdr3_length: 16; cdr3_aa: CASTLFPGGSSYEQYF
v_call: TRBV5-1; j_call: TRBJ2-5; cdr3_length: 15; cdr3_aa: CASSLGSGSGETQYF
v_call: TRBV19; j_call: TRBJ1-1; cdr3_length: 15; cdr3_aa: CASSRQGGRGTEAFF
v_call: TRBV7-2; j_call: TRBJ1-3; cdr3_length: 15; cdr3_aa: CASRRTGKSGNTIYF
v_call: TRBV7-9; j_call: TRBJ1-2; cdr3_length: 14; cdr3_aa: CASSWGQNNYGYTF
v_call: TRBV7-8; j_call: TRBJ2-1; cdr3_length: 16; cdr3_aa: CASSSPGLAGLNEQFF
v_call: TRBV18; j_call: TRBJ1-1; cdr3_length: 15; cdr3_aa: CASSPPHNSNTEAFF
v_call: TRBV7-2; j_call: TRBJ2-7; cdr3_length: 14; cdr3_aa: CASSLDGGSYEQYF
v_call: TRBV7-9; j_call: TRBJ2-7; cdr3_length: 14; cdr3_aa: CASSFSGTSYEQYF
v_call: TRBV4-1; j_call: TRBJ2-4; cdr3_length: 14; cdr3_aa: CASSQAGSTNIQYF
v_call: TRBV6-1; j_call: TRBJ1-2; cdr3_length: 13; cdr3_aa: CASSDYRAYGYTF